A single sample gave rise to the 7 T cell receptor beta chains below, sequenced in a study of cytotoxic CD8 clonotypes in ibrutinib-treated CLL. This table comes from immunoSEQ multiplex PCR, and its TCRdb copy is limited to in-frame clones, with some not included. The profile shows about 160,000 clones, approximately 77% of them singletons. This specimen consisted of PBMCs, obtained after 12 months of ibrutinib treatment. These receptors all stem from a human donor with chronic lymphocytic leukemia.

V is TRBV11-2 and J is TRBJ1-2, with D tentatively TRBD1 (6 bases). Looked up from germline, CDR1 is SGHAT and CDR2 is FQNNGV. The CDR3 totals 12 residues. The germline V and J ends were trimmed by 2 bases and 10 bases, with 11 bases remaining between them. The CDR3 bases are TGTGCCAGCAGCTTAACAGGGAAGGACTACACCTTC. It translates to CASSLTGKDYTF.

The CDR3 DNA reads TGTGCCAGCAGCTTAGCGGGGACAGGGGGCCCAGATACGCAGTATTTT. Its protein product is CASSLAGTGGPDTQYF. This chain links TRBV13 with TRBJ2-3; 12 bases line up with TRBD1. Per germline, CDR1 PRHDT and CDR2 FYEKMQ (reference sequence). V lost 1 base to trimming and J lost 4 bases; unmatched junction nucleotides: 3. The CDR3 spans 16 residues.

This chain uses TRBV10-3 with TRBJ1-1, with D unclear. Trimming cost V 0 bases and J 1 base, with 9 bases left between them. The germline V gene encodes CDR1 ENHRY and CDR2 SYGVKD. CDR3 length equals 15 residues. The CDR3 bases are TGTGCCATCAGTGAGTCTACCGAAGAGAACACTGAAGCTTTCTTT. Its protein is CAISESTEENTEAFF.

The V call is TRBV19, the J call TRBJ1-2; 7 bases are shared with TRBD1. Germline CDR1 LNHDA, CDR2 SQIVND (reference sequence). Germline trimming cut 5 bases from V and 4 bases from J; bases unmatched to any gene: 4. The CDR3 totals 13 residues. The chain's CDR3 is CASSRDRRYGYTF. Written as DNA, the CDR3 is TGTGCCAGTAGTCGGGACAGACGCTATGGCTACACCTTC.

This clone was detected once. This rearrangement joins TRBV5-1 to TRBJ2-7; D ambiguous. Between the trimmed V and J ends, which lost 0 bases and 3 bases, there was a span of 10 bases. This CDR3 has 14 residues. The germline gives CDR1 SGHRS, CDR2 YFSETQ. DNA of the CDR3: TGCGCCAGCAGCTTGGATTACGGAGACTACGAGCAGTACTTC. This translates into CASSLDYGDYEQYF. Full variable domain (missing parts from reference TRBV5-1 and TRBJ2-7): KAGVTQTPRYLIKTRGQQVTLSCSPISGHRSVSWYQQTPGQGLQFLFEYFSETQRNKGNFPGRFSGRQFSNSRSEMNVSTLELGDSALYLCASSLDYGDYEQYFGPGTRLTVT.

This rearrangement joins TRBV7-2 to TRBJ2-7, with 8 bases aligning to TRBD2. CDR1 is SGHTA, CDR2 FQGNSA, per germline. V gave up 4 bases and J gave up 6 bases; unmatched junction bases: 8. There are 14 residues in the CDR3. CDR3 nucleotide sequence: TGTGCCAGCAGCTCGACCGGGACTAGGAGCGAGCAGTACTTC. Translation: CASSSTGTRSEQYF.

The chain joins TRBV25-1 to TRBJ2-1; D is unclear. V dropped 4 bases and J dropped 1 base, with 5 bases sitting between them. The V gene's germline CDR1 is MGHDK and CDR2 SYGVNS. CDR3 size: 13 residues. The CDR3 region is CASSGGSYNEQFF. In DNA form, the CDR3 reads TGTGCCAGCAGTGGAGGTTCCTACAATGAGCAGTTCTTC.